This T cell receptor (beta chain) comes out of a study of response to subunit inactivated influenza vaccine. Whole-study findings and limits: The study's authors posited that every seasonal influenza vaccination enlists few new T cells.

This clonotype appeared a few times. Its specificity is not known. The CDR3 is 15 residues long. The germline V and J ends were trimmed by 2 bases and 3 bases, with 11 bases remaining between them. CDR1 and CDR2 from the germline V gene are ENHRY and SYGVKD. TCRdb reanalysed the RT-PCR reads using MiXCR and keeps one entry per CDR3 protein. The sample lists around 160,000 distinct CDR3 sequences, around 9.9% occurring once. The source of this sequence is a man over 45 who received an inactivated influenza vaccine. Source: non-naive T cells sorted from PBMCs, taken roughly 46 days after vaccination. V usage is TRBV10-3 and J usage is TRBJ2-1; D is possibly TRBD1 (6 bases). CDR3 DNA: TGTGCCATCAGTGAGAGGGACATACTCTACAATGAGCAGTTCTTC. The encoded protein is CAISERDILYNEQFF.